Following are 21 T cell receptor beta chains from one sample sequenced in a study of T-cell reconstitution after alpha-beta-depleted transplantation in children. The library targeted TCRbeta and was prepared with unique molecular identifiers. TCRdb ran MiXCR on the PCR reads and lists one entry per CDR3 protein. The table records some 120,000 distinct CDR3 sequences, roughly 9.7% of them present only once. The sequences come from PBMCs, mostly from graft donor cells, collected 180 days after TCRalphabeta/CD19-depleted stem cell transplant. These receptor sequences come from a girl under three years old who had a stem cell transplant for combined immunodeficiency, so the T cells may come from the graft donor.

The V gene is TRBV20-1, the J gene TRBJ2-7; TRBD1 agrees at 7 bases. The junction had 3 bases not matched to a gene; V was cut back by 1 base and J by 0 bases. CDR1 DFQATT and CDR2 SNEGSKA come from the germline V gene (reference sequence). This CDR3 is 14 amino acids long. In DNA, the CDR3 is TGCAGTGCTAGAGTCGGGGACAGCTCCTACGAGCAGTACTTC. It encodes CSARVGDSSYEQYF.

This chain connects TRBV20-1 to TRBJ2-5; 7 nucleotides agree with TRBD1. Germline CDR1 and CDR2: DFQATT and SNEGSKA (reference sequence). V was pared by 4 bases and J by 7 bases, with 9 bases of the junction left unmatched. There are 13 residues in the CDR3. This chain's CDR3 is CSATRTGKMTQYF. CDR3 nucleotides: TGCAGTGCTACCCGGACAGGCAAGATGACCCAGTACTTC.

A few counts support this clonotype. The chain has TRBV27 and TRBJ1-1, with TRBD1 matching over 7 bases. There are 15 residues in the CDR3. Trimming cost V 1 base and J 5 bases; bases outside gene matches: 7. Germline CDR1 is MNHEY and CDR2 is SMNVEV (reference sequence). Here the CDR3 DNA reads TGTGCCAGCAGTTTATTGGGGGGCAGGGGGACTGAAGCTTTCTTT. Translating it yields CASSLLGGRGTEAFF.

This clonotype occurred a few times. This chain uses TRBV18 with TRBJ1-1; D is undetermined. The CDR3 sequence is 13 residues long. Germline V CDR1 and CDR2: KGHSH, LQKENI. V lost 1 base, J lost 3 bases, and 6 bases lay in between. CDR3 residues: CASSPRTDTEAFF. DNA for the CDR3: TGTGCCAGCTCACCACGCACGGACACTGAAGCTTTCTTT.

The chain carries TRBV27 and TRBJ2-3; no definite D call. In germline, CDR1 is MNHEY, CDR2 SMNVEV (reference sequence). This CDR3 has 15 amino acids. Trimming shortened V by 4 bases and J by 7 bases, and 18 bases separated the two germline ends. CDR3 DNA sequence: TGTGCCAGCAGTTCGGCTAGACCCCCTAGAAATACGCAGTATTTT. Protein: CASSSARPPRNTQYF.

The CDR3 loop is CASSTLQETQYF. As DNA, the CDR3 is TGTGCCAGCAGTACACTCCAAGAGACCCAGTACTTC. V and J are TRBV12-3 or TRBV12-4 and TRBJ2-5; unclear D gene. This CDR3 region has 12 residues. Trimming took 5 bases from V and 1 from J, leaving 5 bases between them.

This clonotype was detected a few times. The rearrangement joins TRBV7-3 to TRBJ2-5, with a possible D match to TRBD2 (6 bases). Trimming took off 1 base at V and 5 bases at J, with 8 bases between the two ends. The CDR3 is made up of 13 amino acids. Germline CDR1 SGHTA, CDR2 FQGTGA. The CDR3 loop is CASSLKREETQYF. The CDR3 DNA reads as TGTGCCAGCAGCTTAAAACGGGAGGAGACCCAGTACTTC.

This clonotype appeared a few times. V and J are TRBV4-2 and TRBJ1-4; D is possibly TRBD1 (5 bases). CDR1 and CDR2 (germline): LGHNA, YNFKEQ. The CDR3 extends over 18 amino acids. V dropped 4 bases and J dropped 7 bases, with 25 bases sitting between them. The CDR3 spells CASSPRGTSLIDGEKLFF. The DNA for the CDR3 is TGTGCCAGCAGCCCTCGTGGGACCAGCCTCATAGACGGTGAAAAACTGTTTTTT.

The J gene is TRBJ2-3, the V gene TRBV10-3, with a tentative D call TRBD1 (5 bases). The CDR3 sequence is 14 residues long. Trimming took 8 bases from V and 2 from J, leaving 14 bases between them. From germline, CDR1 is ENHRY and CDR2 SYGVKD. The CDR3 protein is CAIGDSPSTDTQYF. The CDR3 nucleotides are TGTGCCATCGGAGACAGCCCCTCCACAGATACGCAGTATTTT.

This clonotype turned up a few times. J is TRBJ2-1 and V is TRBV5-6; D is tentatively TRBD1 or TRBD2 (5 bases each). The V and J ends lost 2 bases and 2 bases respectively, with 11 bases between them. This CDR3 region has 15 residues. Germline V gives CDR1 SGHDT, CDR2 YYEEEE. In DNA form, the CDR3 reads TGTGCCAGCAGCTTTGGGGGTACACCCTACAATGAGCAGTTCTTC. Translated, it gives CASSFGGTPYNEQFF.

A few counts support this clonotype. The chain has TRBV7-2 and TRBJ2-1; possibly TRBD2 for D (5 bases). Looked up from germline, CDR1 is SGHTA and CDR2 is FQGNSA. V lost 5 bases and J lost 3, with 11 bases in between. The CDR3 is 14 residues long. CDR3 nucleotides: TGTGCCAGCAGCCAGCTAGCCCACTACAATGAGCAGTTCTTC. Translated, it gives CASSQLAHYNEQFF.

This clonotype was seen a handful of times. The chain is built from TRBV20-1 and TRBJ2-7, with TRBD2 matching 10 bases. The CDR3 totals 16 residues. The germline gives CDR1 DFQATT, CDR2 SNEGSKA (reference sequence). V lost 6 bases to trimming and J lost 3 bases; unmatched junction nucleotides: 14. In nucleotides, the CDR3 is TGCAGTGCGGGGGGGGCTAGCGGGAGTCGATTCTACGAGCAGTACTTC. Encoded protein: CSAGGASGSRFYEQYF.

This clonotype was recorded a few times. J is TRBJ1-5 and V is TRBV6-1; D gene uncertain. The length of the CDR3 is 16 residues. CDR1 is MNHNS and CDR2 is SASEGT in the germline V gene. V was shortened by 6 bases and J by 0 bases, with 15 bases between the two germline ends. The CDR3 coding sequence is TGTGCCAGCAGCCTCGGGTTATTCGATAGCAATCAGCCCCAGCATTTT. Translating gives CASSLGLFDSNQPQHF.

The CDR3 loop reads CASSLAQGFYEQYF. DNA for the CDR3: TGCGCCAGCAGCTTGGCTCAGGGTTTCTACGAGCAGTACTTC. The gene calls are TRBV5-1 and TRBJ2-7, with D perhaps TRBD1 (5 bases). This CDR3 has 14 residues. The ends were cut back, 0 bases at V and 3 bases at J, with 10 bases in the middle. Germline assignment: CDR1 SGHRS and CDR2 YFSETQ.

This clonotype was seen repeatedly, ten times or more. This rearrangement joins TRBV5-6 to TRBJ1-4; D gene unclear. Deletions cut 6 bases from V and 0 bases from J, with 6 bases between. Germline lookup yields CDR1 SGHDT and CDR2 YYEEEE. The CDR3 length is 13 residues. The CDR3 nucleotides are TGTGCCAGCAAGGTTTCAACTAATGAAAAACTGTTTTTT. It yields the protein CASKVSTNEKLFF.

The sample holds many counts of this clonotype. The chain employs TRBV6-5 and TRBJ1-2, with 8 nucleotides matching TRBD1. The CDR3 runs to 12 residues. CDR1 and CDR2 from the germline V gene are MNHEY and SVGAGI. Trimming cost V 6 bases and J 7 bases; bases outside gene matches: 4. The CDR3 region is CASRGRGLGYTF. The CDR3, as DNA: TGTGCCAGCAGGGGCAGGGGGCTTGGCTACACCTTC.

CDR3: CSVQGLAGYTDTQYF. CDR3 bases: TGCAGTGTCCAGGGACTAGCGGGATACACAGATACGCAGTATTTT. The chain recombines TRBV20-1 with TRBJ2-3; TRBD2 agrees at 13 bases. V shed 7 bases, J shed 2 bases, and the junction held 6 bases outside the gene matches. CDR3 length: 15 amino acids. CDR1 and CDR2 from the germline V gene are DFQATT and SNEGSKA (reference sequence).

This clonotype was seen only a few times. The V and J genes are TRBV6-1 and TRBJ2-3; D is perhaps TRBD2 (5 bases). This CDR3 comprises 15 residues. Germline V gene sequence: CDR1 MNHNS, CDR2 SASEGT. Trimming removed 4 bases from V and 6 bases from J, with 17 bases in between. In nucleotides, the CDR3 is TGTGCCAGCAGTGGAGCGGTACCACAGCGTGATACGCAGTATTTT. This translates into CASSGAVPQRDTQYF.

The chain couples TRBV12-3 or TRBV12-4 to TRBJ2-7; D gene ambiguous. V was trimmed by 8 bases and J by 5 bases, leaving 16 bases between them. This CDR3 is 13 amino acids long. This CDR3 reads CASSASSPHEQYF. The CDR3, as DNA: TGTGCCAGCTCCGCCTCCTCGCCCCACGAGCAGTACTTC.

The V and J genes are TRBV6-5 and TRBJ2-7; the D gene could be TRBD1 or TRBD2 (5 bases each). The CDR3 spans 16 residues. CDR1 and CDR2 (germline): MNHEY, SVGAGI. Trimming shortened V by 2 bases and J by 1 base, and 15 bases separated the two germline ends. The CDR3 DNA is TGTGCCAGCAGTTACCTTACGCCCGGGACGTCCTACGAGCAGTACTTC. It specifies CASSYLTPGTSYEQYF.

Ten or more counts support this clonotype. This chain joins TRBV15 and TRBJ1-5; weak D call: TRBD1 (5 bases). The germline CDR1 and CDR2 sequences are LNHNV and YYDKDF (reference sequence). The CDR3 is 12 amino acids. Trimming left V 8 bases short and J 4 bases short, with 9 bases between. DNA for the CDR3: TGTGCCACCTCAGGGAATAATCAGCCCCAGCATTTT. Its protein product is CATSGNNQPQHF.